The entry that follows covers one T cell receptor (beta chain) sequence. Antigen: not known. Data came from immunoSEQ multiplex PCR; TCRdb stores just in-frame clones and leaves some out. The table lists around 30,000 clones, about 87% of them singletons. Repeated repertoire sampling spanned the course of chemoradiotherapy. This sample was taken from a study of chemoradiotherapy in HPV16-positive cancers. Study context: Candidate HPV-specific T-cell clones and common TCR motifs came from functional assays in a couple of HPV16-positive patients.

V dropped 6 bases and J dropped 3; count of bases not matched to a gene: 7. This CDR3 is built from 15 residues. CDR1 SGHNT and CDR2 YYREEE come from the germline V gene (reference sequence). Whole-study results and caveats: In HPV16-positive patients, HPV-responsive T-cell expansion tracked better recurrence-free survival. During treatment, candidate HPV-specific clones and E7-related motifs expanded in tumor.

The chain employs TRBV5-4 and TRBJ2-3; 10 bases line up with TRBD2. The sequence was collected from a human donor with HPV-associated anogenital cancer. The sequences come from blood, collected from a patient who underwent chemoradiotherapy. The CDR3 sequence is CASKSGGARTDTQYF. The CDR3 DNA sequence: TGTGCCAGCAAAAGCGGGGGGGCTAGGACAGATACGCAGTATTTT. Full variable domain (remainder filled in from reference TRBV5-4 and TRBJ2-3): ETGVTQSPTHLIKTRGQQVTLRCSSQSGHNTVSWYQQALGQGPQFIFQYYREEENGRGNFPPRFSGLQFPNYSSELNVNALELDDSALYLCASKSGGARTDTQYFGPGTRLTVL.